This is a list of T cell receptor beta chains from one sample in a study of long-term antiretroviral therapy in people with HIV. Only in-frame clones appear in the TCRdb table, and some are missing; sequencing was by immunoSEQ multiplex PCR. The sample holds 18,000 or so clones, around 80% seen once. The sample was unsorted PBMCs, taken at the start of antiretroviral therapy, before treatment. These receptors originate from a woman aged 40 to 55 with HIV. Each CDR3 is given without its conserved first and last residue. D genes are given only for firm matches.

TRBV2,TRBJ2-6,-,ASSLAGSSGANVLT
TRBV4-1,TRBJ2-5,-,ASSQDAAETQY
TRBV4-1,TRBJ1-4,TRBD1,ASSQGFSGTAGGKLF
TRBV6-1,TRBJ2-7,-,ASSEVWHNSYEQY
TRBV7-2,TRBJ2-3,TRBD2,ASSPGTSGGEFSDTQY
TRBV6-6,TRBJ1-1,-,ASSHTTRPEAF
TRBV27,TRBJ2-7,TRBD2,ASSSPRGRGGLLTEQY
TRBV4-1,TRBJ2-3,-,ASSQERPSQTSTDTQY
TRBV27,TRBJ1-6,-,ASRGRRVTLH
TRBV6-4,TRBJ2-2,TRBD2,ASSDSGDNTGELF
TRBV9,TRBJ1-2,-,ASSDPSTVGGYT
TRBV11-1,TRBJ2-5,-,ASSEGRRGQETQY
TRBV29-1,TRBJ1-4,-,SAGRGADEKLF
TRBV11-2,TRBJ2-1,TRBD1,ASSAQGTGNNEQF
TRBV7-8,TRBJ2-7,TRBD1,ASSLGTGGSYEQY
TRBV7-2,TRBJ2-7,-,ASSFVSLGEQY
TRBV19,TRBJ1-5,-,ASDDRRNSNQPQH
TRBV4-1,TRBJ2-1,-,ASSQHREGEQF
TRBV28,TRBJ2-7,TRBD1,ASSLYRGYEQY
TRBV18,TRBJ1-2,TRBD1,ASSPETGNYGYT
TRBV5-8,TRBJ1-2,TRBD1,ASSPGRQGAIGYT
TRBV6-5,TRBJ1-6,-,ASSRGGVHNSPLH
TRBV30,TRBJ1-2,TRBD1,AWRGTGGYYGYT
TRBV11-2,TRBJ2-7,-,ASSPEGNSYEQY
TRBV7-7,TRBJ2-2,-,ASSSPLGSGELF
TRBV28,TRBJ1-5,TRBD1,ASNGQGGSWQPQH
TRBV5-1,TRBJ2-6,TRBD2,ASGPVAGAGSGANVLT
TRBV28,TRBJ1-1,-,ASNPGNSRNTEAF
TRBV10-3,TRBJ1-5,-,AISESSGGLNQPQH
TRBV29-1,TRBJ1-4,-,SVEKSGSGEKLF
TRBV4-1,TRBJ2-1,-,ASSQGRGIRNEQF
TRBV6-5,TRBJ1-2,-,ASSAPSSGVRGYT
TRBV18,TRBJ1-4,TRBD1,ASSPNVVARTGTNEKLF
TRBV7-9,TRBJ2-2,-,ASSRNTNTGELF
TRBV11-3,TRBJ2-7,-,ASSVTGFPYEQY
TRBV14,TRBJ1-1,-,ASSHTGGGNNPATEAF
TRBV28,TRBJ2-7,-,ASSFWGPYEQY
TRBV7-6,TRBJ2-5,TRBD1,ASSDQREGTGVQETQY
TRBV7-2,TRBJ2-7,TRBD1,ASSSQGPYEQY
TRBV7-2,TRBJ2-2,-,ASSLISTGELF
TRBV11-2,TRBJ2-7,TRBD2,ASSLGSSGGGFEQY
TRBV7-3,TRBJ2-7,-,ASSPDASYEQY
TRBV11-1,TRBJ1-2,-,ASSLIRGLWGGSGYT
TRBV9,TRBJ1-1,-,ASSGGLTTEAF
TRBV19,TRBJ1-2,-,ASSIDLGGGYT
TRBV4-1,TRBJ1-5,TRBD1,ASSQDRDRVGQPQH
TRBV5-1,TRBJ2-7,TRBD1,ASSQGTGGSYEQY
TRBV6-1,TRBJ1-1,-,ASNGGGYFPEAF
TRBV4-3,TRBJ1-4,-,ASSQDRANEKLF